The sequence of this T cell receptor beta chain was determined in a study of blood T cell repertoires in COVID-19 (dated by TCRdb to about 2020). For the wider study: Samples from collaborators originated in the United States, Italy and Spain and spanned both the acute and convalescent phases of COVID-19. The prospective study material was composed of cDNA or gDNA derived from T cells, B-cell-depleted T cells, or PBMCs. Deeply sampled blood TCRbeta repertoires from subjects exposed to, actively infected with, or recovered from COVID-19 were included in the dataset. The repertoires were made available in a free public database intended to serve as a resource for research on the immune response to SARS-CoV-2. Samples were obtained from the ongoing ImmuneRACE study (first 160 participants) and from some 1,300 subjects provided by 6 global collaborators. Nearly every sample came with metadata listing a de-identified subject ID, COVID-19 status, age in years and sex. Where available, HLA class I and class II types were obtained from metadata supplied by the sample provider rather than from assay-based typing. Summary of the overall study and its limitations: How much clinical and demographic metadata was included differed by source and by participant, and the metadata was provided uncurated.

Note on this clone: It has no known antigen specificity. Base-call qualities are not available, and no considerably larger clone is one nucleotide away.

Each collaborating institution followed its own protocols to collect whole blood in K2EDTA tubes. For TCRbeta analysis, collaborator samples were shipped as frozen whole blood, as isolated PBMCs, or as DNA extracted from either sample type. TCRbeta CDR3 regions were amplified from genomic DNA using the immunoSEQ Assay, a bias-controlled multiplex PCR. As for the original processing: The number of nucleated cells in each sample was estimated from the amplification of reference gene primers within the assay. Sequence reads were collapsed and filtered to measure the absolute abundance of every unique TCRbeta CDR3 rearrangement. For each sample, productive Simpson clonality was calculated by taking the square root of Simpson's diversity index across productive rearrangements. Here the immuneACCESS table is served through TCRdb, limited to in-frame sequences with V and J called. Missing clones are a known gap in these copies; in checked studies unresolved V genes cover under half, and the rest lacks a known reason. For V, J and clone size, that table is used; D and trimming come from the DNA. The sample data list about 15,000 clones, and 85% to 90% of these were observed just once. Clones ranked in the top ten supply about 2.2% of the sample.

CDR1 MDHEN and CDR2 SYDVKM were looked up in the germline V gene. V has 3 bases trimmed and J has 4 bases trimmed; junction bases matching no gene number 11. Including cysteine and phenylalanine, the CDR3 has 16 amino acids. Here the CDR3 DNA is all that survives: 48 bases in frame from base 1. The chain couples TRBV28 to TRBJ2-7, and 8 junctional nucleotides match TRBD1. The sequence was collected from a woman between 65 and 79 years old in a cohort sampled during active or convalescent COVID-19. The source material was peripheral blood. The CDR3 is CASSLREPGGWYEQYF. The base sequence is TGTGCCAGCAGTTTGAGGGAGCCAGGGGGCTGGTACGAGCAGTACTTC.